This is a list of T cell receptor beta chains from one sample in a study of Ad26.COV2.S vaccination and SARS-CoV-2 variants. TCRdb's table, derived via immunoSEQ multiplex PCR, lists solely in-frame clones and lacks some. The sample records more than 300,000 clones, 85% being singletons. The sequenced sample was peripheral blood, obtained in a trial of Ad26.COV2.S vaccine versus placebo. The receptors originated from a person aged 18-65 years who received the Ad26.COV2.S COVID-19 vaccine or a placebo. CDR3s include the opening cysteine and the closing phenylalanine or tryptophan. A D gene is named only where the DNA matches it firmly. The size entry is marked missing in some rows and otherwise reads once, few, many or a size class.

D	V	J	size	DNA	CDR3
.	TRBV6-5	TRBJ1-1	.	TGTGCCAGCAGTCCCCGCGGACAGAACACTGAAGCTTTCTTT	CASSPRGQNTEAFF
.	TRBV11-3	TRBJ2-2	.	TGTGCCAGCAAGGGGCAATCTTACACCGGGGAGCTGTTTTTT	CASKGQSYTGELFF
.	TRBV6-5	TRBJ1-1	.	TGTGCCAGCAGTTACGGGCATCTGAACACTGAAGCTTTCTTT	CASSYGHLNTEAFF
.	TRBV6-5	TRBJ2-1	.	TGTGCCAGCACCCCCCGGGGGCTTACTCAGAGGGAGCAGTTCTTC	CASTPRGLTQREQFF
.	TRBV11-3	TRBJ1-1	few	TGTGCCAGCAGCTCCCAGGTGGGGGGTCCAGCTTTCTTT	CASSSQVGGPAFF
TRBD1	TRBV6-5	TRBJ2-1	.	TGTGCCAGCAGACCCCCGGGACAGGGTAGCAATGAGCAGTTCTTC	CASRPPGQGSNEQFF
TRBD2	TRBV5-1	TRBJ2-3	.	TGCGCCAGCAGCGTAGGACTAGCGCCACGGAGCACAGATACGCAGTATTTT	CASSVGLAPRSTDTQYF
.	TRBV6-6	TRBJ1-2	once	TGTGCCAGCAGTTACGTGGGGCGCGACTATGGCTACACCTTC	CASSYVGRDYGYTF
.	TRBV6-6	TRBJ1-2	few	TGTGCCAGCAGTTACTCAACCGGCTACACCTTC	CASSYSTGYTF
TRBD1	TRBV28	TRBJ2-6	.	TGTGCCAGCAGTGTAACACAGGGGGCGCTCAGATCTGGGGCCAACGTCCTGACTTTC	CASSVTQGALRSGANVLTF
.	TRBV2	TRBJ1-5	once	TGTGCCAGCAGCGCCAGCAATCAGCCCCAGCATTTT	CASSASNQPQHF
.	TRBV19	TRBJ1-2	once	TGTGCCAGTAGTACCACCCTCTTTCGGACGGTAGATAACTATGGCTACACCTTC	CASSTTLFRTVDNYGYTF
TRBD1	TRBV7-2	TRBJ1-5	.	TGTGCCAGCAGCAGAGACAGGGGGGACAATCAGCCCCAGCATTTT	CASSRDRGDNQPQHF
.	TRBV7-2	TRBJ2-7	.	TGTGCCAGCAGCCCGGGTTTTGACCGTTCCGCCTACGAGCAGTACTTC	CASSPGFDRSAYEQYF
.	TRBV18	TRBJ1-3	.	TGTGCCAGCTCACCAAAGGGACACGGAAACACCATATATTTT	CASSPKGHGNTIYF
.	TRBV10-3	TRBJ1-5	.	TGTGCCATCAGTGCGGGACATAGCAATCAGCCCCAGCATTTT	CAISAGHSNQPQHF
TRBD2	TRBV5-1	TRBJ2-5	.	TGCGCCAGCAGCGGGACTAGCGGGGTCGGGGAGACCCAGTACTTC	CASSGTSGVGETQYF
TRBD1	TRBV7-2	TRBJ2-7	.	TGTGCCAGCAGCTCGGGTCCAGGGGGCGAGCAGTACTTC	CASSSGPGGEQYF
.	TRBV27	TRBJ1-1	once	TGTGCCAGCAGTGAAGGTGGATTAAGTTCCAACACTGAAGCTTTCTTT	CASSEGGLSSNTEAFF
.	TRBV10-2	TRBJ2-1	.	TGCGCCAGCACTAAGGACAGCGATGAGCAGTTCTTC	CASTKDSDEQFF
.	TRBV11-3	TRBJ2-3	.	TGTGCCAGCAGCTTAGGGGGGAGCACAGATACGCAGTATTTT	CASSLGGSTDTQYF
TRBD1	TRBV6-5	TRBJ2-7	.	TGTGCCAGCAGTAGAGGGACAGGCCTCTCCTACGAGCAGTACTTC	CASSRGTGLSYEQYF
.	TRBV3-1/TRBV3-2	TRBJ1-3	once	TGTGCCAGCAGCCTAGACTTCGAGGTTGGAAACACCATATATTTT	CASSLDFEVGNTIYF
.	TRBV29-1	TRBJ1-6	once	TGCAGCGTTGGTGGGGGTAATTCACCCCTCCACTTT	CSVGGGNSPLHF
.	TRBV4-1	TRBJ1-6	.	TGCGCCAGCAGCAAACAAGATATAGGACAGAATTCACCCCTCCACTTT	CASSKQDIGQNSPLHF
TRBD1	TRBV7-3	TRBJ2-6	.	TGTGCCAGCAGCTCTCCCCGACAGGGGGGTCCTTCTGGGGCCAACGTCCTGACTTTC	CASSSPRQGGPSGANVLTF
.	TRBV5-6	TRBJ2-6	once	TGTGCCAGCAGCGCAATAGGGTCCGGGGCCAACGTCCTGACTTTC	CASSAIGSGANVLTF
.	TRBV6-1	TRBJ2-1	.	TGTGCCAGCAGTGAAGGCGGGACACCTCTTCTTAATGAGCAGTTCTTC	CASSEGGTPLLNEQFF
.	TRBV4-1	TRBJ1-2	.	TGCGCCAGCAGCCTCGACCGGACAGACTATGGCTACACCTTC	CASSLDRTDYGYTF
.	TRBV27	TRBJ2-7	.	TGTGCCAGCAGTCAGGGGGGATACGAGCAGTACTTC	CASSQGGYEQYF
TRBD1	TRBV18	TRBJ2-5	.	TGTGCCAGCTCCCCAGCCAGGGGGCTAGGCGAGACCCAGTACTTC	CASSPARGLGETQYF
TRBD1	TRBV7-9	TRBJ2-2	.	TGTGCCAGCAGCAGGACAGGGGACGGGGAGCTGTTTTTT	CASSRTGDGELFF
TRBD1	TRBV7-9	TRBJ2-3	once	TGTGCCAGCAGCTTAACCACAGGGGGCAATACAGATACGCAGTATTTT	CASSLTTGGNTDTQYF
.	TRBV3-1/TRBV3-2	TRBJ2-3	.	TGTGCCAGCAGCCAACGTTCCGGTAGATCTAGCACAGATACGCAGTATTTT	CASSQRSGRSSTDTQYF
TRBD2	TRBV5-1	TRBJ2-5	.	TGCGCCAGCAGCTTGGCACTAGCGGGGTTTAAGGAGACCCAGTACTTC	CASSLALAGFKETQYF
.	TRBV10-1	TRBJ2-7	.	TGCGCCAGCAGTTTAGGGGGGGCGTCCGAGCAGTACTTC	CASSLGGASEQYF
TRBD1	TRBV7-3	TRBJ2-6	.	TGTGCCAGCAGATCCCCTCCGGGACAGGGGTCTTCTGGGGCCAACGTCCTGACTTTC	CASRSPPGQGSSGANVLTF
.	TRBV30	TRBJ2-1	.	TGTGCCTGGAGTCCCGACTACCAGAATGAGCAGTTCTTC	CAWSPDYQNEQFF
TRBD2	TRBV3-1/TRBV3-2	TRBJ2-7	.	TGTGCCAGCAGCCAAGAACCGGGACTAATGGGGGAGCAGTACTTC	CASSQEPGLMGEQYF
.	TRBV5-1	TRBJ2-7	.	TGCGCCAGCAGTAATGCCCCACTTGGTGAGCAGTACTTC	CASSNAPLGEQYF
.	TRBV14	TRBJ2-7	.	TGTGCCAGCAGCCAAGTTTTAGGGGGCGAGCAGTACTTC	CASSQVLGGEQYF
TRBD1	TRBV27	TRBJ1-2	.	TGTGCCAGCAGTCCCCCAGGGGGCTACTATGGCTACACCTTC	CASSPPGGYYGYTF
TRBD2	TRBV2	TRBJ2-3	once	TGTGCCACAATTAAAGCGGGGGGCTACACAGATACGCAGTATTTT	CATIKAGGYTDTQYF
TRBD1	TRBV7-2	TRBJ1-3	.	TGTGCCAGCAGCTACGGACAGGGGAAAGGAAACACCATATATTTT	CASSYGQGKGNTIYF
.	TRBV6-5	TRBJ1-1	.	TGTGCCAGCAGTTACTCCAGACTGAACACTGAAGCTTTCTTT	CASSYSRLNTEAFF
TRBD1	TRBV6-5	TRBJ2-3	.	TGTGCCAGCAGTTCGACAGGGGGTGGCACAGATACGCAGTATTTT	CASSSTGGGTDTQYF
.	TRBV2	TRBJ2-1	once	TGTGCCAGACAACCCTACTACAATGAGCAGTTCTTC	CARQPYYNEQFF
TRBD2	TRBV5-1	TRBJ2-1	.	TGCGCCAGCAGCTTCGGCGCGGGGGGCCCCTACAATGAGCAGTTCTTC	CASSFGAGGPYNEQFF
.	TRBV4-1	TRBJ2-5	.	TGCGCCAGCAGCCAAGATGAGGGGCCCGAACAAGAGACCCAGTACTTC	CASSQDEGPEQETQYF
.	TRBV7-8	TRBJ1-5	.	TGTGCCAGCAGCGTGGGACTTCAGCCCCAGCATTTT	CASSVGLQPQHF